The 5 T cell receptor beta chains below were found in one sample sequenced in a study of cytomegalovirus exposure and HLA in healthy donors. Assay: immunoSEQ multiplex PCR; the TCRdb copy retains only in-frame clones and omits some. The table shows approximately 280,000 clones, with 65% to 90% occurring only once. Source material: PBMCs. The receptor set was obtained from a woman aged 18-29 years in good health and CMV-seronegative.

The CDR3 loop is CASGPGRDSSYEQYF. The CDR3 DNA sequence: TGTGCCAGTGGGCCTGGCCGGGACAGCTCCTACGAGCAGTACTTC. The V gene is TRBV6-5, the J gene TRBJ2-7; 7 bases are a match to TRBD1. The CDR3 is 15 residues long. V was pared by 9 bases and J by 0 bases, with 11 bases of the junction left unmatched. Germline CDR1 reads MNHEY; CDR2 reads SVGAGI.

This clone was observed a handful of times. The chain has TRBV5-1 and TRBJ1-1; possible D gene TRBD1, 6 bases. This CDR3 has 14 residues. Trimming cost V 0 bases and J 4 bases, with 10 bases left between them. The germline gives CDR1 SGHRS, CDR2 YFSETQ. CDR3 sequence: CASSLDGQITEAFF. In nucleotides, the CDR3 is TGCGCCAGCAGCTTGGATGGACAGATCACTGAAGCTTTCTTT.

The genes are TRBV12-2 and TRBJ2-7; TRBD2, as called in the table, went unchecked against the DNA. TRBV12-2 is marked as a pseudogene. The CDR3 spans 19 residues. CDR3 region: CASRLALRGGLAASYEQYF. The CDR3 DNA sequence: TGTGCAAGTCGCTTAGCGCTTAGGGGGGGGCTAGCGGCTTCCTACGAGCAGTACTTC.

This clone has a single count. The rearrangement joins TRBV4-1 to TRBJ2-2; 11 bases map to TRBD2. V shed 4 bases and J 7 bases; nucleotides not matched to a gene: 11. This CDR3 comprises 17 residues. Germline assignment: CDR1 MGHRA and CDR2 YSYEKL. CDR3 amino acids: CASSPIGTSGYFGELFF. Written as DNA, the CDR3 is TGCGCCAGCAGCCCTATCGGGACTAGCGGCTATTTCGGGGAGCTGTTTTTT.

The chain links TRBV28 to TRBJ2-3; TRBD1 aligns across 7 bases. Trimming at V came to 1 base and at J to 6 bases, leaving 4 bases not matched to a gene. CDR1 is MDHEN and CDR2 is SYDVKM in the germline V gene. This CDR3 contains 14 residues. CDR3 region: CASSLSHRGDTQYF. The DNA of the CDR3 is TGTGCCAGCAGTTTATCTCACAGGGGCGATACGCAGTATTTT.